This T cell receptor beta chain was captured in a study of human T cells and chemical hapten exposure (dated by TCRdb to about 2021). Regarding the complete study: For sensitization, 2% DPC in acetone was applied to a roughly 2 cm by roughly 2 cm area of upper inner arm skin. Weekly therapeutic DPC doses were additionally applied to the scalp of patients throughout the roughly 22-week study period. Patch tests used Finn chambers with 0.01% DPC on the upper back, scored after 6 days by International Contact Dermatitis Research Group standards. Most of the patients in the cohort were female, and the cohort covered alopecia areata with under or over 50% scalp involvement, alopecia totalis and alopecia universalis. The libraries were sequenced as a pool, and the TCR yield per sample differed mostly because of small variations in library volumes within the pool. Peripheral blood TCR repertoire changes were tracked in vivo in alopecia patients during primary and secondary sensitization to the hapten diphenylcyclopropenone (DPC). Blood samples were taken from patients before sensitization (week 0) and at 2, 6 and about 24 weeks after DPC sensitization. Blood for TCR sequencing was provided by twenty-nine alopecia patients at one to four time points (pre-sensitization, 2, 6 and 24 weeks). Results the study describes overall, beyond this receptor: The number of TCRs above 1 in 1000 frequency did not change with DPC sensitization; there was no evidence of global repertoire structure alterations. A positive correlation was found between the number of PT1 expanded TCRs and patch test score, with significance reached at thresholds 8, 16 and 32 but not 4. Significantly more large CDR3 similarity clusters were formed by expanded TCRs than by pre-sensitization or healthy control sets, consistent with antigen-driven responses. After repeated subsampling, changes were observed in the strength of the expansion versus patch-test correlation and in the threshold at which the correlation became significant. Because every patient had alopecia, a presumed autoimmune disease, the patients' immune response might differ from that of healthy individuals.

Libraries came from RACE. Reads for this sample came from a NextSeq 500. Library preparation attached unique molecular identifiers to individual cDNA molecules for quantitative, reproducible TCR counting. Each blood RNA sample was used to sequence both TCR alpha and TCR beta chains. On the study's bioinformatics: The median number of TCRs per sample was 85,000 to 100,000, ranging from roughly 23,224 to 700,000. The Decombinator software suite was used to annotate the V, J and CDR3 of the TCR reads. For PS versus PT1 abundance plots, all samples were subsampled to the same number of TCRs (28,000). TCRs were defined as expanded if absent before sensitization and observed at least eight times at the 2-week time point. TCRdb itself trimmed the public reads at Q25 with fastp, ran MiXCR and retained productive beta chains. Rows are combined by CDR3 protein, so each entry shows the most common genes and DNA. The V and J calls shown here were made by TCRdb, not taken from the authors' results. The sample contains tens of thousands of distinct CDR3 sequences, roughly a tenth of them found a single time. Clones ranked in the top ten supply about 14% of the sample.

The germline V gene (reference sequence) yields MNHNY for CDR1 and SVGAGI for CDR2. Trimming costs V 0 bases and J 5 bases, and their ends lie 10 bases apart. Inclusive of the bounding cysteine and phenylalanine, the CDR3 is 14 residues long. Only the CDR3 DNA stays, 42 bases, in frame from base 1. This clonotype appeared many times. Its antigen target is currently unknown. It has no much larger one-base neighbor in the sample; base qualities were not kept. The time point label of this sample denotes: patch test 1, 2 weeks after DPC sensitization. The treatment or condition label for this specimen denotes: therapeutic diphenylcyclopropenone sensitization with weekly scalp DPC. Blood at each patch-test visit was drawn before the patch test was applied. Patients were eligible if aged 18 to 70, diagnosed with alopecia and judged suitable for DPC therapy, and pregnant patients were excluded. Unfractionated whole blood was collected in Tempus Blood RNA tubes, and total RNA was extracted from that blood.

The clonotype originates from a middle-aged woman with alopecia areata. Some clones in this sample may be carry-over from other donors' samples. The sequencing here drew on whole blood, taken in connection with sensitization to the hapten diphenylcyclopropenone (DPC). The sequence is built from TRBV6-6 and TRBJ2-5; 7 matching bases give a weak D call of TRBD2. The CDR3 here reads CASSYSGGGETQYF. The bases are TGTGCCAGCAGTTACTCTGGGGGGGGCGAGACCCAGTACTTC.